Included here is one TCR beta chain sequence, with context. Antigen unknown. Sequencing libraries made from TCR beta cDNA carried unique molecular identifiers. Some 500,000 cDNA molecules came from around 0.96 to 9.9 million T cells. TCRdb re-analysed the PCR reads in MiXCR, keeping a single row per CDR3 protein. Of about 400,000 distinct CDR3 sequences detected, approximately 33% appear once; the ten largest clones hold 13%. This specimen comes from a study of post-analysis software for immune sequencing data. Overall study findings and caveats: Patients carried 4 or 5 TRBV segments more frequently than controls did, and TRBV5-6, TRBV5-1 and TRBV20-1 were among them.

The CDR3 runs to 14 residues. The V end was cut by 4 bases, the J end by 2 bases, with 12 bases between. The V gene's germline CDR1 is SGHNT and CDR2 YYREEE (reference sequence). The sample was blood. This clonotype originated in a girl between 5 and 17 years old with multiple sclerosis. The chain combines TRBV5-4 with TRBJ2-5; no reliable D call. The CDR3 DNA follows: TGTGCCAGCAGCCAAAGGGCCCATCAAGAGACCCAGTACTTC. It yields the protein CASSQRAHQETQYF.